This T cell receptor (beta chain) was identified in a study of shared clonotypes between healthy human individuals. Study as a whole: Sampling drew on donors who were two women and a few men aged 18 to 49. Regarding the study as a whole: Apart from blood, nothing was sampled; tissue repertoires likely differ. An effect of sequencing depth on clonotype sharing among donors was expected.

CD45RO negativity and positive selection for CCR7 defined naive CD8 cells, a population that excluded terminally differentiated effector memory CD45RA+ cells. For this clone: Antigen: not known.

Sequenced by immunoSEQ multiplex PCR; TCRdb stores in-frame clones only, minus some. This table holds over 2 million clones, around 96% found once. Trimming pared 2 bases from V and 7 bases from J, leaving 11 bases between. The germline CDR1 and CDR2 sequences are LGHNA and YSLEER. The CDR3 is 13 amino acids. The chain has TRBV4-3 and TRBJ1-1; D gene unclear. The sequence came from a man between 18 and 35 years old in good health. The specimen sequenced was naive CD8+ T cells sorted from blood. DNA for the CDR3: TGCGCCAGCAGCCAACTAGAAGGTAATGAAGCTTTCTTT. This translates into CASSQLEGNEAFF.